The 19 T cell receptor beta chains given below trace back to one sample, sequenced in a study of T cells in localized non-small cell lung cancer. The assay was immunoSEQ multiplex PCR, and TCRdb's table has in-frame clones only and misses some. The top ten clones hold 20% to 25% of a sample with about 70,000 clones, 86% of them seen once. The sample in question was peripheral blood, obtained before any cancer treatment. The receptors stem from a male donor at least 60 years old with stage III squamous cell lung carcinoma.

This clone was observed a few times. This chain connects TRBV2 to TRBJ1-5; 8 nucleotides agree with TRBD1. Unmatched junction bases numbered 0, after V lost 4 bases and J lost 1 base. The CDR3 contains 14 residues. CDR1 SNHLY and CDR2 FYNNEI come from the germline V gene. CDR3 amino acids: CASSAGGSNQPQHF. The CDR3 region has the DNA TGTGCCAGCAGTGCAGGGGGCAGCAATCAGCCCCAGCATTTT.

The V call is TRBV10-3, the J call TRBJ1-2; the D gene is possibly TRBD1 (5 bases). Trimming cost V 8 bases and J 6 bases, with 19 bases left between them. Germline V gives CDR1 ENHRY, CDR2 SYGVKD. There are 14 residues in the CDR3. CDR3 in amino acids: CAIATGGESNGYTF. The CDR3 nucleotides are TGTGCCATCGCCACGGGGGGGGAAAGCAATGGCTACACCTTC.

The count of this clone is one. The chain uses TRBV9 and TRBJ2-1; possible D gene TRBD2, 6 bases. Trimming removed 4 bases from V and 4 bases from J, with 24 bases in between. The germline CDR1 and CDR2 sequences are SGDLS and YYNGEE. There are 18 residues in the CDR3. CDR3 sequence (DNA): TGTGCCAGCAGCTTCCCCGGGGGAGGAGGAACACGGTACAATGAGCAGTTCTTC. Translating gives CASSFPGGGGTRYNEQFF.

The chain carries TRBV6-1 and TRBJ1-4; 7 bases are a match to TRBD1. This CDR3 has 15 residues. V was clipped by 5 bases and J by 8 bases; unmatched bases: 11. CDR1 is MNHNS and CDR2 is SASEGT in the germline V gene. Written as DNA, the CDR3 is TGTGCCAGCAGTACACCGACAGGGTGGGGGGAAAAACTGTTTTTT. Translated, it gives CASSTPTGWGEKLFF.

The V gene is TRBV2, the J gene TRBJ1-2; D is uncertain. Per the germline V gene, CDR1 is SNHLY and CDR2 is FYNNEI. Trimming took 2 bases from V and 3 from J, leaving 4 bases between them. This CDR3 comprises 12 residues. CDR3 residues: CASSESDYGYTF. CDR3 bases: TGTGCCAGCAGTGAAAGCGACTATGGCTACACCTTC.

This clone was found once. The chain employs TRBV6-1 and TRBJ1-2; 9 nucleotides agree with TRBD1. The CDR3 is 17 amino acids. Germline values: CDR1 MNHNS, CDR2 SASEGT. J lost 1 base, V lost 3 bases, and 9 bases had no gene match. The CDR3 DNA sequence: TGTGCCAGCAGTGAGCTGGACAGGGGACGGGTTAACTATGGCTACACCTTC. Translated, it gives CASSELDRGRVNYGYTF.

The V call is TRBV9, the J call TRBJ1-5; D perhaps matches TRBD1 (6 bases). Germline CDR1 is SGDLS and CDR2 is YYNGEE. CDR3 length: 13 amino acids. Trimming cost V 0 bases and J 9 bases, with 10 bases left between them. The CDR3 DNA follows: TGTGCCAGCAGCGTAGGGGGGGCTTGGCCCCAGCATTTT. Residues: CASSVGGAWPQHF.

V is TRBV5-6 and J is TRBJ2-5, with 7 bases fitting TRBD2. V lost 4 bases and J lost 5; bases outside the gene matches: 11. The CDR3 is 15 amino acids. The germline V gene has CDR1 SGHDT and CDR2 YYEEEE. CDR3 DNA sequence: TGTGCCAGCAGCGTTAGCGGGCGCGGTCCGGAGACCCAGTACTTC. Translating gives CASSVSGRGPETQYF. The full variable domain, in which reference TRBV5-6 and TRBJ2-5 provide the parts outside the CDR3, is DAGVTQSPTHLIKTRGQQVTLRCSPKSGHDTVSWYQQALGQGPQFIFQYYEEEERQRGNFPDRFSGHQFPNYSSELNVNALLLGDSALYLCASSVSGRGPETQYFGPGTRLLVL.

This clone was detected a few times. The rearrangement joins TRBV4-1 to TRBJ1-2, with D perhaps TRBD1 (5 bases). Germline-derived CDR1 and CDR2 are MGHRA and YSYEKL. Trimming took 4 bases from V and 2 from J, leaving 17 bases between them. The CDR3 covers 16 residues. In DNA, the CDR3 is TGCGCCAGCAGCCCCTTCGGGAGGGACGGAAACTATGGCTACACCTTC. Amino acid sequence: CASSPFGRDGNYGYTF.

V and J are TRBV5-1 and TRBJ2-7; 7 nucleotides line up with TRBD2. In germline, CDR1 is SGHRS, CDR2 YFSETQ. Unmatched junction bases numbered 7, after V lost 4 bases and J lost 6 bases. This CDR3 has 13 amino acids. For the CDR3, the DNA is TGCGCCAGCAGCCCCGGACTAGGAGGCGAGCAGTACGTC. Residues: CASSPGLGGEQYV.

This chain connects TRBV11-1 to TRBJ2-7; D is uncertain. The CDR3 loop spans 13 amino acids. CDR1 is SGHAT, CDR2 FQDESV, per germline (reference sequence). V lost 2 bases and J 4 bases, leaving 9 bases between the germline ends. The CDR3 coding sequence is TGTGCCAGCAGCTTATCCGGAGATTACGAGCAGTACGTC. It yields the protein CASSLSGDYEQYV.

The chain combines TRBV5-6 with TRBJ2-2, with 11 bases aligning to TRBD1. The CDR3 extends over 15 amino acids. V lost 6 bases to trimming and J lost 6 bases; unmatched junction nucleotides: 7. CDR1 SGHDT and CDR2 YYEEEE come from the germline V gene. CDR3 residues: CASTFKGQGAGELFF. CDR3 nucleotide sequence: TGTGCCAGCACCTTCAAGGGACAGGGGGCCGGGGAGCTGTTTTTT.

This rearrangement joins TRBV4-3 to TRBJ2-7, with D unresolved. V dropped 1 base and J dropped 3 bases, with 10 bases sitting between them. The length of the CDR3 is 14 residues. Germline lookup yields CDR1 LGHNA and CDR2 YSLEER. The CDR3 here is CASSQAVSRYEQYF. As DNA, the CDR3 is TGCGCCAGCAGCCAAGCGGTCAGCCGCTACGAGCAGTACTTC.

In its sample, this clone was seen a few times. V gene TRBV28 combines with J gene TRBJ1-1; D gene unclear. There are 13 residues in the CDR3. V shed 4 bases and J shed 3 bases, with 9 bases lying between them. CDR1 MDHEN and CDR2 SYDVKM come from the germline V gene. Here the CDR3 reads CASSSGRHTEAFF. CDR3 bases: TGTGCCAGCAGTTCTGGACGGCACACTGAAGCTTTCTTT.

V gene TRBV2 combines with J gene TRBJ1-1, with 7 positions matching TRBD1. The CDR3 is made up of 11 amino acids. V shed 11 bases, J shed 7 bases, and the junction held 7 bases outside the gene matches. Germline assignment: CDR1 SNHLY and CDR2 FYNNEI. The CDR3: CASLDRFEAFF. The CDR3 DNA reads TGTGCCTCCCTGGACAGGTTTGAAGCTTTCTTT.

The CDR3 DNA reads TGTGCCAGCAGTGAAGGCCTTACGTCCTACGAGCAGTACGTC. Protein: CASSEGLTSYEQYV. This chain links TRBV2 with TRBJ2-7; D remains ambiguous. The CDR3 totals 14 residues. Trimming removed 1 base at V and 1 base at J, with 8 bases between. Germline loops: CDR1 SNHLY, CDR2 FYNNEI.

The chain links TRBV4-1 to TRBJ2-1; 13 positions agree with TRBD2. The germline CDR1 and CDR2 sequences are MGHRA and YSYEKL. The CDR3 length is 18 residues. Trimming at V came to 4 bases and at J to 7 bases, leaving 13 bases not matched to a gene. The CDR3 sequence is CASSRGLAGVSGGNEQFF. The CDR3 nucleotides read TGCGCCAGCAGCCGAGGACTAGCGGGGGTGTCCGGGGGGAATGAGCAGTTCTTC.

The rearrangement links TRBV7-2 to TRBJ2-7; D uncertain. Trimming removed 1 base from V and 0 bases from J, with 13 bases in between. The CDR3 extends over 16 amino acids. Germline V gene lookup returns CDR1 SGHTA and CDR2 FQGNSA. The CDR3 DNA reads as TGTGCCAGCAGCTTAGTTGGCTCACTAAGCTCCTACGAGCAGTACTTC. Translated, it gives CASSLVGSLSSYEQYF. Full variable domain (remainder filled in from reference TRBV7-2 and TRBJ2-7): GAGVSQSPSNKVTEKGKDVELRCDPISGHTALYWYRQSLGQGLEFLIYFQGNSAPDKSGLPSDRFSAERTGGSVSTLTIQRTQQEDSAVYLCASSLVGSLSSYEQYFGPGTRLTVT.

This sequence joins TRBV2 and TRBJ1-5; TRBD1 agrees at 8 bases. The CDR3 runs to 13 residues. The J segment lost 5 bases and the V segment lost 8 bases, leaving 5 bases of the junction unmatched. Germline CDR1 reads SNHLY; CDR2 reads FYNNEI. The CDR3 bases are TGTGCCAGCGGGCCACAGGGGGATCAGCCCCAGCATTTT. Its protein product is CASGPQGDQPQHF.